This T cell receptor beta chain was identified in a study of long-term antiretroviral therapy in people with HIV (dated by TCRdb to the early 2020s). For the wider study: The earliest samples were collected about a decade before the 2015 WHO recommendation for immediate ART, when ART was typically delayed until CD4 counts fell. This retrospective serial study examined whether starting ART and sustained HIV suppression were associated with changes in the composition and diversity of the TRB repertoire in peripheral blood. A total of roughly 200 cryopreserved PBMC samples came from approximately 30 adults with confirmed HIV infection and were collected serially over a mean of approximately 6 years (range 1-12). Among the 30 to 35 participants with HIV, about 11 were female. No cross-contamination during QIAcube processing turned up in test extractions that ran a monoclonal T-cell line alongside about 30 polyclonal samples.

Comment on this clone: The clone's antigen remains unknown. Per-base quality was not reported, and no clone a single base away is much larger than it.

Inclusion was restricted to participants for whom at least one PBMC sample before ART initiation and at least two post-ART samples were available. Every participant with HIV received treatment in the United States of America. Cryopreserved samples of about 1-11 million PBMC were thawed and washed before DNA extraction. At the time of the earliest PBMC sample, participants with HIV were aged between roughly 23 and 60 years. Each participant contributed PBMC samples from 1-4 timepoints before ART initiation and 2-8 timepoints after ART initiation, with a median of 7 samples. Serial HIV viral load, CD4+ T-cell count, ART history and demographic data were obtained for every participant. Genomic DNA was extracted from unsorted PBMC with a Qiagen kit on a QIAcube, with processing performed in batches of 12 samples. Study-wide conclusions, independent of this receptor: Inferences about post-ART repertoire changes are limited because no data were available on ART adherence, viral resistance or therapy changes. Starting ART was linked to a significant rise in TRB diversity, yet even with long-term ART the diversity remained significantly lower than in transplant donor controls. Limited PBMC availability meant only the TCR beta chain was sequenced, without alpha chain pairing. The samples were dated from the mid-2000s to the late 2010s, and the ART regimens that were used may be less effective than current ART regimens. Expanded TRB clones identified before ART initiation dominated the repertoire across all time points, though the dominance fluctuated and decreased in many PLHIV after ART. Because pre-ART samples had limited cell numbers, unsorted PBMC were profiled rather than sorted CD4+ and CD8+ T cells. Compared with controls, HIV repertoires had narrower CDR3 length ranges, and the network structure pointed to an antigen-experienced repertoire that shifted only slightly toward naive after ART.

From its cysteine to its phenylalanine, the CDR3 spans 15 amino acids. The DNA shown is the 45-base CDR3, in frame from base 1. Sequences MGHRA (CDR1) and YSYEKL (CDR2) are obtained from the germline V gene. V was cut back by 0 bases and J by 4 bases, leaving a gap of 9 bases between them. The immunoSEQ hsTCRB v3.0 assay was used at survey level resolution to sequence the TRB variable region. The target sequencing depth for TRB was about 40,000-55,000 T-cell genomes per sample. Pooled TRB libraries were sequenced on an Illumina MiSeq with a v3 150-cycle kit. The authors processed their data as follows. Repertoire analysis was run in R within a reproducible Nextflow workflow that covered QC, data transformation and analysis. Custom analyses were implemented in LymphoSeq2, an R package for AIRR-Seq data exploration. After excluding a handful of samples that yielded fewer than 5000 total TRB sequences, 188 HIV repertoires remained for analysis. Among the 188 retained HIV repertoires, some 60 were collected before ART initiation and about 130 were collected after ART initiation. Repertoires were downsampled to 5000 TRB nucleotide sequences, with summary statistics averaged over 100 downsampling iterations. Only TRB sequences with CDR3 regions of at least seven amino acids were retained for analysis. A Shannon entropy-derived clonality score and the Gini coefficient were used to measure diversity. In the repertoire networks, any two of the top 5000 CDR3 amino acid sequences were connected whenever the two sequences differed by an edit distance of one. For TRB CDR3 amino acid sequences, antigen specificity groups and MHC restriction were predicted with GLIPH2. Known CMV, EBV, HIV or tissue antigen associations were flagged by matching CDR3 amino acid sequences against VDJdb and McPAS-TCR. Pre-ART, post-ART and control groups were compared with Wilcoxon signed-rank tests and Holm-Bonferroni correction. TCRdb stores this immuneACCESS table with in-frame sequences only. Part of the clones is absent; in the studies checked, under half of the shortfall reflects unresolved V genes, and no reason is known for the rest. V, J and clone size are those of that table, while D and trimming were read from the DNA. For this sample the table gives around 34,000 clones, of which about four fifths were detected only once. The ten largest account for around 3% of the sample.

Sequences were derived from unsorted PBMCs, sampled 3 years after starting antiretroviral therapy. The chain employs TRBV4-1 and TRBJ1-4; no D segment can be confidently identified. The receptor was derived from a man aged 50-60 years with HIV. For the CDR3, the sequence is CASSQDRQVNEKLFF. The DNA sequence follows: TGCGCCAGCAGCCAAGATCGTCAGGTTAATGAAAAACTGTTTTTT.